This TCR beta chain was captured in a study of blood T cells in healthy people across ages. Study results and caveats: The study found more naive CD4+ cells and higher diversity in long-lived than aged donors. There was no known CMV status for donors, so expanded clonotype changes were possibly confounded.

The CDR3 length is 15 residues. The germline V gene has CDR1 MNHEY and CDR2 SVGEGT. This clonotype has more than one count but fewer than ten. Antigen unknown. The germline gene is not matched at one end of the junction; a read error may be the cause. Those donating, healthy Caucasian individuals from Russia, were aged about 6 to 100. The use of a sample-barcoded 5' primer and a J-beta primer mix characterized a second PCR of about 6 to 11 cycles. A single record per CDR3 protein comes from TCRdb applying MiXCR to the 5' RACE reads. The table has approximately 810,000 distinct CDR3 sequences, 29% seen once.

V gene TRBV6-2 or TRBV6-3 combines with J gene TRBJ2-5; a weak D match, TRBD2 (7 bases). The J call may be incorrect, as the DNA end agrees better with TRBJ2-7. The TCR sequence derives from a woman of 80 years or more in good health. Sequenced sample: blood. The CDR3 here is CASRNGGPLSCEQYF. Here the CDR3 DNA reads TGTGCCAGCAGGAACGGGGGGCCACTCTCCTGCGAGCAGTACTTC.